This T cell receptor beta chain was captured in a study of T cell repertoires in cytomegalovirus infection. Study-wide points: Ex vivo responses were dominated by HLA-C-restricted CMV-specific TCR beta clonotypes.

TCRdb passed the reads through MiXCR, listing each CDR3 protein once. The data hold some 220,000 distinct CDR3 sequences, with 12% observed a single time. This clonotype was recorded a few times. What it binds is unknown. CDR1 and CDR2 from the germline V gene are MDHEN and SYDVKM. This CDR3 has 13 amino acids. V was clipped by 6 bases and J by 3 bases; unmatched bases: 4. The chain uses TRBV28 and TRBJ2-5; 7 bases are a match to TRBD1. This clonotype was sampled from a human donor in good health (CMV status not recorded). Some clones in this sample may be carry-over from other donors' samples. Material for sequencing was PBMCs. Here the CDR3 reads CASRETGKETQYF. The CDR3 region has the DNA TGTGCCAGCAGAGAGACAGGGAAAGAGACCCAGTACTTC.